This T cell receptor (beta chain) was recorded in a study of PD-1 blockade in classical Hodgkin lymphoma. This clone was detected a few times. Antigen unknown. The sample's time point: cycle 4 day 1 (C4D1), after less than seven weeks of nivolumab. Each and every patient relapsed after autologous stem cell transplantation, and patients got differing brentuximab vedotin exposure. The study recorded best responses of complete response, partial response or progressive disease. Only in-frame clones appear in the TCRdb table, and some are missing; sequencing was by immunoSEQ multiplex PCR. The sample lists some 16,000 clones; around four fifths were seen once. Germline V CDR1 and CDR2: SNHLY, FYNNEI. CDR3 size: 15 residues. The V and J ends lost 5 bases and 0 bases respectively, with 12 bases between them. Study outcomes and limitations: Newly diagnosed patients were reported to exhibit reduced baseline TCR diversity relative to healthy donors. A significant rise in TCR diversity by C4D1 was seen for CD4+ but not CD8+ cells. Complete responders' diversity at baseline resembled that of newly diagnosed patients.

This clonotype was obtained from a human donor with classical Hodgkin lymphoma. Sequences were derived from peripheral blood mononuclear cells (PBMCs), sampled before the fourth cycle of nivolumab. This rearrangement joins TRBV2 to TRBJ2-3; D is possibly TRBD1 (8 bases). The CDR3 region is CASSQQGGSTDTQYF. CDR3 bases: TGTGCCAGCAGTCAACAGGGGGGGAGCACAGATACGCAGTATTTT.